One and the same sample provided the 18 T cell receptor beta chains below, sequenced in a study of blood T cell repertoires in COVID-19. TCRdb's copy holds only in-frame clones and misses some; the assay was immunoSEQ multiplex PCR. The data show 290,000 or so clones, with about 90% seen just once and roughly 2.1% held by the top ten. Sequencing was performed on peripheral blood. Receptor source: a man aged 18 to 29 with active or convalescent COVID-19.

V and J are TRBV19 and TRBJ1-1; D may be TRBD1 (5 bases). CDR1 and CDR2 from the germline V gene are LNHDA and SQIVND (reference sequence). Trimming left V 5 bases short and J 11 bases short, with 15 bases between. The CDR3 has 12 amino acids. CDR3 DNA sequence: TGTGCCAGTAGTGCTTGGGAAAGGGGTGCTTTCTTT. Amino acids: CASSAWERGAFF.

The chain uses TRBV28 and TRBJ2-1; weak D call: TRBD1 (5 bases). The germline V gene has CDR1 MDHEN and CDR2 SYDVKM. Trimming took off 8 bases at V and 0 bases at J, with 14 bases between the two ends. The CDR3 contains 15 residues. CDR3 sequence (DNA): TGTGCCAGCCTTGCTGGGGCTTTCTCCTACAATGAGCAGTTCTTC. Translation: CASLAGAFSYNEQFF.

This chain joins TRBV27 and TRBJ2-1; TRBD1 matches at 7 bases. Trimming at V came to 3 bases and at J to 9 bases, leaving 8 bases not matched to a gene. The V gene's germline CDR1 is MNHEY and CDR2 SMNVEV (reference sequence). This CDR3 has 14 residues. Here the CDR3 reads CASSLWQGEGEQFF. The CDR3 DNA follows: TGTGCCAGCAGTTTGTGGCAGGGGGAAGGTGAGCAGTTCTTC.

The chain joins TRBV10-2 to TRBJ2-1; tentative D call: TRBD1 (5 bases). This CDR3 is 14 amino acids long. Germline V CDR1 and CDR2: WSHSY, SAAADI. Trimming stripped 3 bases from V and 11 bases from J, with 17 bases between. The CDR3 region has the DNA TGCGCCAGCAGTGAAAGGGGTCTTTCGAGGAAGCAGTTCTTC. Its translation: CASSERGLSRKQFF.

Here the CDR3 reads CASRPEGSEQYF. The CDR3, as DNA: TGTGCCAGCAGGCCGGAGGGGTCCGAGCAGTACTTC. This chain uses TRBV6-6 with TRBJ2-7; the D gene is possibly TRBD2 (6 bases). The CDR3 is made up of 12 amino acids. Germline assignment: CDR1 MNHNY and CDR2 SVGAGI (reference sequence). V lost 6 bases, J lost 6 bases, and 12 bases lay in between.

The chain employs TRBV5-5 and TRBJ2-1, with 12 bases fitting TRBD2. J gave up 9 bases and V 0 bases, and 4 bases lay outside the gene matches. The germline CDR1 and CDR2 sequences are SGHKS and YYEKEE (reference sequence). This CDR3 is built from 15 residues. The CDR3 reads CASSLGLAGAIEQFF. CDR3 bases: TGTGCCAGCAGCTTGGGACTAGCGGGAGCGATTGAGCAGTTCTTC.

The rearrangement uses TRBV10-3 and TRBJ1-1, with D unclear. V was shortened by 7 bases and J by 4 bases, with 13 bases between the two germline ends. The CDR3 consists of 13 residues. Germline loops: CDR1 ENHRY, CDR2 SYGVKD. CDR3 residues: CAITPGFRTEAFF. In DNA, the CDR3 is TGTGCCATCACCCCAGGTTTTCGCACTGAAGCTTTCTTT.

The genes are TRBV5-1 and TRBJ2-7; D is possibly TRBD2 (5 bases). V was shortened by 0 bases and J by 6 bases, with 7 bases between the two germline ends. CDR3 length: 12 residues. Germline V gives CDR1 SGHRS, CDR2 YFSETQ. As DNA, the CDR3 is TGCGCCAGCAGCTTGGTAGGGAGCGAGCAGTACTTC. Translating gives CASSLVGSEQYF.

The V gene is TRBV9, the J gene TRBJ2-1, with 9 bases matching TRBD1. This CDR3 is built from 16 residues. From germline, CDR1 is SGDLS and CDR2 YYNGEE. The V and J ends lost 5 bases and 2 bases, in that order; junction bases with no gene match: 8. CDR3 bases: TGTGCCAGCAGTACACCCGGGACAGGGACCTACAATGAGCAGTTCTTC. Translating it yields CASSTPGTGTYNEQFF.

Concerning this clone: Other DNA sequences in this specimen translate into the identical CDR3. The chain carries TRBV19 and TRBJ1-6; tentatively, D is TRBD1 (6 bases). CDR1 is LNHDA and CDR2 is SQIVND in the germline V gene (reference sequence). The CDR3 runs 14 residues. V was shortened by 6 bases and J by 4 bases, with 10 bases between the two germline ends. CDR3 amino acids: CASSLTGYNSPLHF. CDR3 DNA sequence: TGTGCCAGTAGCCTGACAGGTTATAATTCACCCCTCCACTTT.

The J gene is TRBJ2-7, the V gene TRBV6-5, with 8 nucleotides matching TRBD2. CDR1 MNHEY and CDR2 SVGAGI come from the germline V gene. Germline trimming cut 9 bases from V and 7 bases from J; bases unmatched to any gene: 11. The CDR3 spans 13 residues. The chain's CDR3 is CASRETSEGEQYF. The CDR3 region has the DNA TGTGCCAGTAGAGAGACTAGCGAGGGGGAGCAGTACTTC.

This clone was found a few times. The V call is TRBV6-5, the J call TRBJ1-1; 11 nucleotides line up with TRBD1. V shed 5 bases, J shed 5 bases, and the junction held 7 bases outside the gene matches. The CDR3 covers 15 residues. Germline V gives CDR1 MNHEY, CDR2 SVGAGI. Here the CDR3 DNA reads TGTGCCAGCAGTCAATGGACAGGGGGCGCGACTGAAGCTTTCTTT. It codes for CASSQWTGGATEAFF.

The V and J genes are TRBV5-4 and TRBJ2-2; 9 bases map to TRBD2. The CDR3 totals 12 residues. Germline V CDR1 and CDR2: SGHNT, YYREEE (reference sequence). The ends lost 5 bases at V and 13 bases at J; junction bases unmatched: 6. This CDR3 is CASRVAGERLFF. CDR3 bases: TGTGCCAGCAGGGTAGCGGGAGAGCGGCTGTTTTTT.

The chain uses TRBV10-2 and TRBJ1-5; D is possibly TRBD1 (6 bases). Per the germline V gene, CDR1 is WSHSY and CDR2 is SAAADI. Trimming left V 5 bases short and J 0 bases short, with 11 bases between. CDR3 length equals 15 residues. The CDR3: CASSLDRNSNQPQHF. The CDR3 nucleotides are TGCGCCAGCAGTTTGGACAGAAATAGCAATCAGCCCCAGCATTTT.

There are a few counts of this clone. The chain employs TRBV11-2 and TRBJ1-4, with TRBD1 identical over 7 bases. Germline CDR1 is SGHAT and CDR2 is FQNNGV. The junction had 12 bases not matched to a gene; V was cut back by 4 bases and J by 7 bases. There are 16 residues in the CDR3. CDR3: CASSSRRTGEIEKLFF. The CDR3 DNA sequence: TGTGCCAGCAGCTCCCGACGTACAGGGGAGATTGAAAAACTGTTTTTT. Combining the CDR3 with reference TRBV11-2 and TRBJ1-4 gives the whole variable domain EAGVAQSPRYKIIEKRQSVAFWCNPISGHATLYWYQQILGQGPKLLIQFQNNGVVDDSQLPKDRFSAERLKGVDSTLKIQPAKLEDSAVYLCASSSRRTGEIEKLFFGSGTQLSVL.

This clone has just one count. J is TRBJ2-1 and V is TRBV10-3, with 10 bases lining up with TRBD2. CDR1 ENHRY and CDR2 SYGVKD come from the germline V gene. Unmatched junction bases numbered 10, after V lost 4 bases and J lost 10 bases. The CDR3 consists of 15 residues. The DNA for the CDR3 is TGTGCCATCAGTGCGGGGGGACTAGCGTCGGAGGAGCAGTTCTTC. The encoded protein is CAISAGGLASEEQFF.

V usage is TRBV3-1 (or the pseudogene TRBV3-2) and J usage is TRBJ2-2; no firm D call. The length of the CDR3 is 16 residues. The V and J ends lost 1 base and 2 bases respectively, with 11 bases between them. CDR1 is LGHDT and CDR2 is YNNKEL in the germline V gene (reference sequence). CDR3 residues: CASSQGAAFNTGELFF. DNA for the CDR3: TGTGCCAGCAGCCAAGGTGCGGCGTTCAACACCGGGGAGCTGTTTTTT.

The J gene is TRBJ2-3, the V gene TRBV6-2 or TRBV6-3; TRBD2 is a possible D gene (6 bases). Trimming cost V 5 bases and J 2 bases, with 17 bases left between them. Germline loops: CDR1 MNHEY, CDR2 SVGEGT. CDR3 length: 16 residues. The CDR3 reads CASSAPAGGVTDTQYF. In DNA, the CDR3 is TGTGCCAGCAGTGCCCCGGCTGGAGGGGTCACAGATACGCAGTATTTT.